This is a list of T cell receptor beta chains from one sample in a study of beta chain features in type 1 diabetes. The repertoire was sequenced with immunoSEQ multiplex PCR; TCRdb's copy has only in-frame clones and lacks some. The sample lists about 390,000 clones; around 9.6% were seen once. Input material: central memory CD4+ T cells from blood. The source is a man aged 25 to 40 with type 1 diabetes. Each CDR3 is given with its conserved first and last residue. The D gene is left open where the match is weak. Clone size, where shown, is once, few, many, or a class for clones that have expanded.

cdr3_nt: TGCGCCAGCAGCTTTCGGGTTCCGGGACAGGGGCACGGGGAGCTGTTTTTT
cdr3_aa: CASSFRVPGQGHGELFF
d_call: TRBD1
clone_size: NA
v_call: TRBV5-1
cdr3_length: 17
j_call: TRBJ2-2

cdr3_nt: TGTGCCAGCAGCTTAGAAGGTGCGGCCTATGGCTACACCTTC
cdr3_aa: CASSLEGAAYGYTF
d_call: NA
clone_size: NA
v_call: TRBV11-2
cdr3_length: 14
j_call: TRBJ1-2

cdr3_nt: TGCGCCAGCAGCGGAACAGGACAGAACTATGGCTACACCTTC
cdr3_aa: CASSGTGQNYGYTF
d_call: NA
clone_size: NA
v_call: TRBV5-1
cdr3_length: 14
j_call: TRBJ1-2

cdr3_nt: TGTGCCAGCAGTTTTAATCCGGGGCTAAGTTCACCCCTCCACTTT
cdr3_aa: CASSFNPGLSSPLHF
d_call: NA
clone_size: few
v_call: TRBV27
cdr3_length: 15
j_call: TRBJ1-6

cdr3_nt: TGTGCCAGCAGCTCCTCGGACAGGGGGCGAGGCTACACCTTC
cdr3_aa: CASSSSDRGRGYTF
d_call: TRBD1
clone_size: NA
v_call: TRBV7-2
cdr3_length: 14
j_call: TRBJ1-2

cdr3_nt: TGTGCCAGCAGTCGGACCAGGGGAGCAGATACGCAGTATTTT
cdr3_aa: CASSRTRGADTQYF
d_call: NA
clone_size: NA
v_call: TRBV28
cdr3_length: 14
j_call: TRBJ2-3

cdr3_nt: TGTGCCAGTACAGAGGGGGTGTTCAATCAGCCCCAGCATTTT
cdr3_aa: CASTEGVFNQPQHF
d_call: NA
clone_size: few
v_call: TRBV19
cdr3_length: 14
j_call: TRBJ1-5

cdr3_nt: TGTGCCAGCAGCACAGGGAGAGGGATGGCCGGGGAGCTGTTTTTT
cdr3_aa: CASSTGRGMAGELFF
d_call: NA
clone_size: NA
v_call: TRBV13
cdr3_length: 15
j_call: TRBJ2-2

cdr3_nt: TGTGCCAGCAGCCTCATGACTAGCTCCTACAATGAGCAGTTCTTC
cdr3_aa: CASSLMTSSYNEQFF
d_call: NA
clone_size: few
v_call: TRBV6-6
cdr3_length: 15
j_call: TRBJ2-1

cdr3_nt: TGTGCCAGCAGTCACAGACAGGGAAACGAGCAGTACTTC
cdr3_aa: CASSHRQGNEQYF
d_call: TRBD1
clone_size: few
v_call: TRBV6-1
cdr3_length: 13
j_call: TRBJ2-7

cdr3_nt: TGTGCCAGCAGAGGGTGGGGGGGATCAACTAATGAAAAACTGTTTTTT
cdr3_aa: CASRGWGGSTNEKLFF
d_call: NA
clone_size: few
v_call: TRBV28
cdr3_length: 16
j_call: TRBJ1-4

cdr3_nt: TGTGCCAGCAGCCCCGGGACAGGGATGGGCTACACCTTC
cdr3_aa: CASSPGTGMGYTF
d_call: TRBD1
clone_size: NA
v_call: TRBV7-8
cdr3_length: 13
j_call: TRBJ1-2

cdr3_nt: TGCAGCTTCGACAGGGGGCTGGATACGCAGTATTTT
cdr3_aa: CSFDRGLDTQYF
d_call: TRBD1
clone_size: NA
v_call: TRBV29-1
cdr3_length: 12
j_call: TRBJ2-3

cdr3_nt: TGTGCCAGTAGTACCCCGGGACAGGGAAAGAATGAGCAGTTCTTC
cdr3_aa: CASSTPGQGKNEQFF
d_call: TRBD1
clone_size: NA
v_call: TRBV19
cdr3_length: 15
j_call: TRBJ2-1

cdr3_nt: TGTGCCACCAGCAGAGACATATTGGGAGTGGGACAGGGGGATCAGCCCCAGCATTTT
cdr3_aa: CATSRDILGVGQGDQPQHF
d_call: TRBD1
clone_size: NA
v_call: TRBV15
cdr3_length: 19
j_call: TRBJ1-5

cdr3_nt: TGTGCCAGCAGTTTGTCGACCTACGAGCAGTACTTC
cdr3_aa: CASSLSTYEQYF
d_call: NA
clone_size: few
v_call: TRBV28
cdr3_length: 12
j_call: TRBJ2-7

cdr3_nt: TGTGCCAGCAGCCAGTTTGGTGAGCAGTACTTC
cdr3_aa: CASSQFGEQYF
d_call: NA
clone_size: few
v_call: TRBV7-9
cdr3_length: 11
j_call: TRBJ2-7

cdr3_nt: TGTGCCAGCAGCTTGGACACAGGAGCCTACAATGAGCAGTTCTTC
cdr3_aa: CASSLDTGAYNEQFF
d_call: NA
clone_size: many
v_call: TRBV5-6
cdr3_length: 15
j_call: TRBJ2-1

cdr3_nt: TGTGCCAGCAGCCAAGAGGGCTCCGCAGATACGCAGTATTTT
cdr3_aa: CASSQEGSADTQYF
d_call: NA
clone_size: NA
v_call: TRBV14
cdr3_length: 14
j_call: TRBJ2-3

cdr3_nt: TGTGCCAGCAGCCTCGGACGAAACACCGGGGAGCTGTTTTTT
cdr3_aa: CASSLGRNTGELFF
d_call: NA
clone_size: few
v_call: TRBV7-3
cdr3_length: 14
j_call: TRBJ2-2

cdr3_nt: TGTGCCAACTCGACAGGGGAGGCGACTGAAGCTTTCTTT
cdr3_aa: CANSTGEATEAFF
d_call: TRBD1
clone_size: NA
v_call: TRBV2
cdr3_length: 13
j_call: TRBJ1-1

cdr3_nt: TGTGCCATCAGTGAGGCAGCCTCCTACGAGCAGTACTTC
cdr3_aa: CAISEAASYEQYF
d_call: NA
clone_size: few
v_call: TRBV6-6
cdr3_length: 13
j_call: TRBJ2-7

cdr3_nt: TGCGCCAGCAGCCAAGGGGACAGAGACACCGGGGAGCTGTTTTTT
cdr3_aa: CASSQGDRDTGELFF
d_call: TRBD1
clone_size: NA
v_call: TRBV4-1
cdr3_length: 15
j_call: TRBJ2-2

cdr3_nt: TGTGCCAGCAGTGACCCTTTAAACCAGGTTACGCAGTATTTT
cdr3_aa: CASSDPLNQVTQYF
d_call: NA
clone_size: few
v_call: TRBV25-1
cdr3_length: 14
j_call: TRBJ2-3

cdr3_nt: TGTGCCAGTGGGGACCTTAATGAAAAACTGTTTTTT
cdr3_aa: CASGDLNEKLFF
d_call: NA
clone_size: few
v_call: TRBV19
cdr3_length: 12
j_call: TRBJ1-4

cdr3_nt: TGTGCCAGCAGCTTGAAGACTAGCGGAACCTACGAGCAGTACTTC
cdr3_aa: CASSLKTSGTYEQYF
d_call: TRBD2
clone_size: many
v_call: TRBV7-2
cdr3_length: 15
j_call: TRBJ2-7

cdr3_nt: TGTGCCAGCAGCTTAGTCTCCAGGAGTATTTCTGGAAACACCATATATTTT
cdr3_aa: CASSLVSRSISGNTIYF
d_call: NA
clone_size: few
v_call: TRBV7-8
cdr3_length: 17
j_call: TRBJ1-3

cdr3_nt: TGTGCCAGCAGCTTGGTTAGCGGGGAGGGTCTCTTT
cdr3_aa: CASSLVSGEGLF
d_call: NA
clone_size: NA
v_call: TRBV5-6
cdr3_length: 12
j_call: TRBJ1-1

cdr3_nt: TGTGCCGGTTTTCCCCCTCTAGCCAAAAACATTCAGTACTTC
cdr3_aa: CAGFPPLAKNIQYF
d_call: NA
clone_size: few
v_call: TRBV21-1
cdr3_length: 14
j_call: TRBJ2-4

cdr3_nt: TGTGCCAGCAGCTTAGAGGGGATTGGCACTGAAGCTTTCTTT
cdr3_aa: CASSLEGIGTEAFF
d_call: NA
clone_size: NA
v_call: TRBV11-2
cdr3_length: 14
j_call: TRBJ1-1

cdr3_nt: TGTGCCAGCAGCCCTCAACCGGGACGGAGCTCCTACAATGAGCAGTTCTTC
cdr3_aa: CASSPQPGRSSYNEQFF
d_call: NA
clone_size: few
v_call: TRBV7-9
cdr3_length: 17
j_call: TRBJ2-1

cdr3_nt: TGTGCCAGCAGTTTATCGTGGACGGTACACAATGAGCAGTTCTTC
cdr3_aa: CASSLSWTVHNEQFF
d_call: NA
clone_size: NA
v_call: TRBV27
cdr3_length: 15
j_call: TRBJ2-1

cdr3_nt: TGTGCCAGCAATACAGGGTATAACTATGGCTACACCTTC
cdr3_aa: CASNTGYNYGYTF
d_call: NA
clone_size: many
v_call: TRBV21-1
cdr3_length: 13
j_call: TRBJ1-2

cdr3_nt: TGTGCCAGCAGCTCTCGGACTAGCGGGAGCTCAACAGATACGCAGTATTTT
cdr3_aa: CASSSRTSGSSTDTQYF
d_call: TRBD2
clone_size: NA
v_call: TRBV7-3
cdr3_length: 17
j_call: TRBJ2-3

cdr3_nt: TGTGCCAGCAGCTCGACAAGGAGAGTTTACGAGCAGTACTTC
cdr3_aa: CASSSTRRVYEQYF
d_call: NA
clone_size: few
v_call: TRBV7-2
cdr3_length: 14
j_call: TRBJ2-7

cdr3_nt: TGTGCCAGCAGTGAACTGACACCCGTCAATAGCATTCAGTACTTC
cdr3_aa: CASSELTPVNSIQYF
d_call: NA
clone_size: few
v_call: TRBV6-1
cdr3_length: 15
j_call: TRBJ2-4

cdr3_nt: TGTGCCAGCAGCCATACGGACAGGGGGCGAGATACGCAGTATTTT
cdr3_aa: CASSHTDRGRDTQYF
d_call: TRBD1
clone_size: few
v_call: TRBV7-9
cdr3_length: 15
j_call: TRBJ2-3

cdr3_nt: TGTGCCAGCAGTTTTTCCAGGGGGGTAGAGACCCAGTACTTC
cdr3_aa: CASSFSRGVETQYF
d_call: NA
clone_size: NA
v_call: TRBV28
cdr3_length: 14
j_call: TRBJ2-5

cdr3_nt: TGTGCCATCAGTGTCCCAGGAGGGGGCAATGACTATGGCTACACCTTC
cdr3_aa: CAISVPGGGNDYGYTF
d_call: TRBD1
clone_size: many
v_call: TRBV10-3
cdr3_length: 16
j_call: TRBJ1-2

cdr3_nt: TGCGCCAGCAGCCAAGTCGGGACAGGGGATTTCTACGAGCAGTACTTC
cdr3_aa: CASSQVGTGDFYEQYF
d_call: TRBD1
clone_size: few
v_call: TRBV4-1
cdr3_length: 16
j_call: TRBJ2-7

cdr3_nt: TGCGCCAGCAGCTTGGACGGGGTGGCGAACACTGAAGCTTTCTTT
cdr3_aa: CASSLDGVANTEAFF
d_call: NA
clone_size: NA
v_call: TRBV5-1
cdr3_length: 15
j_call: TRBJ1-1

cdr3_nt: TGTGCCAGCAGTGAGACAGGGGGCGCCTCCGGGGAGCTGTTTTTT
cdr3_aa: CASSETGGASGELFF
d_call: TRBD1
clone_size: many
v_call: TRBV2
cdr3_length: 15
j_call: TRBJ2-2

cdr3_nt: TGCGCCAGCAGCCTCCGGCTAGCGGGAGTGTCAGATACGCAGTATTTT
cdr3_aa: CASSLRLAGVSDTQYF
d_call: TRBD2
clone_size: NA
v_call: TRBV4-1
cdr3_length: 16
j_call: TRBJ2-3

cdr3_nt: TGTGCCAGTAGTACCGACCTGGGGACTCAGCCCCAGCATTTT
cdr3_aa: CASSTDLGTQPQHF
d_call: NA
clone_size: few
v_call: TRBV19
cdr3_length: 14
j_call: TRBJ1-5

cdr3_nt: TGTGCCAGCAGCCAAGGAAAGGCTTCTGAAGCTTTCTTT
cdr3_aa: CASSQGKASEAFF
d_call: NA
clone_size: many
v_call: TRBV14
cdr3_length: 13
j_call: TRBJ1-1

cdr3_nt: TGCGCCAGCAGCCAGAGGGCGAATACGCAGTATTTT
cdr3_aa: CASSQRANTQYF
d_call: NA
clone_size: many
v_call: TRBV4-1
cdr3_length: 12
j_call: TRBJ2-3